The 8 T cell receptor beta chains presented below share a single source sample, sequenced in a study of cytomegalovirus exposure and HLA in healthy donors. The PCR used 60 Vbeta and 13 Jbeta primers. Measured with immunoSEQ multiplex PCR; TCRdb has only the in-frame clones, and not every one. The table records approximately 150,000 clones, approximately 70% of them present only once. Sequencing input: PBMCs. Source of these receptors: a woman aged 18-29 years in good health and CMV-seronegative.

V is TRBV19 and J is TRBJ2-1; maybe TRBD1 (6 bases). This CDR3 contains 12 residues. Germline V lookup: CDR1 LNHDA, CDR2 SQIVND (reference sequence). Trimming cost V 2 bases and J 7 bases, with 6 bases left between them. DNA for the CDR3: TGTGCCAGTAGTATACAGGGGAATGAGCAGTTCTTC. Its translation is CASSIQGNEQFF.

The V call is TRBV6-6, the J call TRBJ2-2; D possibly corresponds to TRBD1 (5 bases). Germline lookup yields CDR1 MNHNY and CDR2 SVGAGI (reference sequence). This CDR3 is built from 11 residues. The V gene lost 7 bases and the J gene lost 9 bases, with 9 bases spanning the gap. The CDR3 DNA is TGTGCCAGCAATAGACAGAGGGAGCTGTTTTTT. Amino acids: CASNRQRELFF.

The chain has TRBV6-5 and TRBJ1-1, with D perhaps matching TRBD1 (5 bases). This CDR3 is built from 12 residues. V gave up 6 bases and J gave up 3 bases, with 8 bases separating them. The germline gives CDR1 MNHEY, CDR2 SVGAGI. The DNA for the CDR3 is TGTGCCAGCAGAGACAGTTACACTGAAGCTTTCTTT. It codes for CASRDSYTEAFF.

In this sample, this clone turned up a few times. The genes are TRBV28 and TRBJ1-4; perhaps TRBD1 as D (6 bases). The CDR3 length is 16 residues. The V and J ends lost 10 bases and 4 bases respectively, with 22 bases between them. The germline gives CDR1 MDHEN, CDR2 SYDVKM. In nucleotides, the CDR3 is TGTGCCACCTCGACGAATCAGGGGTCGGGTAATGAAAAACTGTTTTTT. This gives the protein CATSTNQGSGNEKLFF.

This clone was seen a few times. CDR3 region: CASSHGRGTEAFF. CDR3 nucleotides: TGCGCCAGCAGCCACGGAAGGGGAACTGAAGCTTTCTTT. V usage is TRBV4-3 and J usage is TRBJ1-1; weak D call: TRBD1 (5 bases). In germline, CDR1 is LGHNA, CDR2 YSLEER. Between the trimmed V and J ends, which lost 3 bases and 5 bases, there was a span of 10 bases. The CDR3 sequence is 13 residues long.

This chain connects TRBV10-3 to TRBJ2-7, with a weak D call TRBD1 (6 bases). CDR1 is ENHRY, CDR2 SYGVKD, per germline. This CDR3 region has 12 residues. Deletions cut 7 bases from V and 3 bases from J, with 10 bases between. In DNA, the CDR3 is TGTGCCATCAAGGGACACTACTACGAGCAGTACTTC. Translating it yields CAIKGHYYEQYF.

V is TRBV6-5 and J is TRBJ1-5; maybe TRBD1 (5 bases). Trimming took off 5 bases at V and 3 bases at J, with 11 bases between the two ends. Germline-derived CDR1 and CDR2 are MNHEY and SVGAGI. The CDR3 totals 14 residues. CDR3 amino acids: CASSASGYNQPQHF. As DNA, the CDR3 is TGTGCCAGCAGTGCTTCAGGGTACAATCAGCCCCAGCATTTT.

CDR3 coding DNA: TGTGCCAGCAGCGTAGTGGGGACTAGCGGTTTCAATGAGCAGTTCTTC. Its translation: CASSVVGTSGFNEQFF. V usage is TRBV9 and J usage is TRBJ2-1, with 11 bases that match TRBD2. Germline CDR1 reads SGDLS; CDR2 reads YYNGEE. The trim removed 0 bases at V and 6 bases at J, leaving 5 bases unmatched. There are 16 residues in the CDR3.